The present TCR beta chain was sequenced within a study of T cells in Graves' hyperthyroidism and ophthalmopathy. Whole-study findings and limits: Through a model of 13 V-J features, ophthalmopathy was separated from stable hyperthyroidism.

TCR beta CDR3 regions were amplified from RNA transcripts. During a first-round RT-PCR of the TCR CDR3, the HTBI primer set was used. TCRdb ran MiXCR on the multiplex PCR reads and lists one entry per CDR3 protein. The sample includes under 350,000 distinct CDR3 sequences, roughly 15% of them seen just once. Investigators excluded patients with uncontrolled infection, other autoimmune disease, pregnancy or lactation. On this clonotype: Antigen specificity is unknown.

V gave up 5 bases and J gave up 4 bases; unmatched junction bases: 8. The CDR3 is made up of 15 amino acids. Per germline, CDR1 PRHDT and CDR2 FYEKMQ (reference sequence). The TCR comes from a middle-aged woman with Graves' hyperthyroidism. This chain uses TRBV13 with TRBJ2-1, with 7 bases aligning to TRBD1. What was sequenced was blood. The CDR3 DNA reads as TGTGCCAGCAGCCGCGAACAGGGGTCTTACAATGAGCAGTTCTTC. This translates into CASSREQGSYNEQFF.